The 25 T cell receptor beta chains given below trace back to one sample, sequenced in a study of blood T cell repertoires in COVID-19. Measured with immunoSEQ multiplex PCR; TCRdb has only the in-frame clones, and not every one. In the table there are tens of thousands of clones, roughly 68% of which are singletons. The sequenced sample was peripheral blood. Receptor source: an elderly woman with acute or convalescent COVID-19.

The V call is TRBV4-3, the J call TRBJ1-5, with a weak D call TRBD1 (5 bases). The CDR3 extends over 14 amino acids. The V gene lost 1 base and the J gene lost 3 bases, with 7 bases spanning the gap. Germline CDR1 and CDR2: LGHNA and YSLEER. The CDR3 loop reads CASSQAGFNQPQHF. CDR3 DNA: TGCGCCAGCAGCCAAGCAGGGTTCAATCAGCCCCAGCATTTT.

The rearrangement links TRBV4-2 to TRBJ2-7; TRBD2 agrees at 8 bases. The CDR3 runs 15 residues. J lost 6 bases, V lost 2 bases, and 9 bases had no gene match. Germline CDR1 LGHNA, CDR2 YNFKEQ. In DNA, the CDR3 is TGTGCCAGCAGCCAAAGCGGGAGATTTGTTGGCGAGCAGTACTTC. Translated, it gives CASSQSGRFVGEQYF.

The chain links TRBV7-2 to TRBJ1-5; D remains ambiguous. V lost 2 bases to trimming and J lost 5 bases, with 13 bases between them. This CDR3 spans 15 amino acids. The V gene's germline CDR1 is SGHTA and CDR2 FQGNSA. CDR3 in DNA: TGTGCCAGCAGCTTAATTTCGGGGTACGATCAGCCCCAGCATTTT. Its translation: CASSLISGYDQPQHF.

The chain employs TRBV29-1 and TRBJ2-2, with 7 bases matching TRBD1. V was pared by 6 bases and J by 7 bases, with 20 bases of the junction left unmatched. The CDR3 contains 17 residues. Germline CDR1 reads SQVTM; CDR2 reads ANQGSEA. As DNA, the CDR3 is TGCAGCGTGCGATCCCTCGGACAGGCAAGTGTAGGCGGGGAGCTGTTTTTT. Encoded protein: CSVRSLGQASVGGELFF.

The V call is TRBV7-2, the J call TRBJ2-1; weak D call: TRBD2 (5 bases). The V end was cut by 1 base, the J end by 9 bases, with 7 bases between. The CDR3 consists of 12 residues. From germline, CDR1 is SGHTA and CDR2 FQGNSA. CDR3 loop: CASSLVAGEQFF. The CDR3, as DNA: TGTGCCAGCAGCTTAGTGGCGGGTGAGCAGTTCTTC. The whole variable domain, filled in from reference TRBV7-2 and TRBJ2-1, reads GAGVSQSPSNKVTEKGKDVELRCDPISGHTALYWYRQSLGQGLEFLIYFQGNSAPDKSGLPSDRFSAERTGGSVSTLTIQRTQQEDSAVYLCASSLVAGEQFFGPGTRLTVL.

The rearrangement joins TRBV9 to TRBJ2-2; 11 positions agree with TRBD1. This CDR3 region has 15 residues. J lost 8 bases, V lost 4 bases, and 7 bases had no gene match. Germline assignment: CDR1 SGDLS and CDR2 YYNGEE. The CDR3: CASSLGQGARGELFF. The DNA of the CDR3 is TGTGCCAGCAGCTTAGGACAGGGGGCGCGAGGGGAGCTGTTTTTT.

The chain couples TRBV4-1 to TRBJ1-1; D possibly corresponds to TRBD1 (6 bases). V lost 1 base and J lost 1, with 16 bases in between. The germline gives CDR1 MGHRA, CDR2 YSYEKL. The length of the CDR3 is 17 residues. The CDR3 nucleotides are TGCGCCAGCAGCCAAGCCTCGGGGGGGCTGGGGAACACTGAAGCTTTCTTT. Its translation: CASSQASGGLGNTEAFF.

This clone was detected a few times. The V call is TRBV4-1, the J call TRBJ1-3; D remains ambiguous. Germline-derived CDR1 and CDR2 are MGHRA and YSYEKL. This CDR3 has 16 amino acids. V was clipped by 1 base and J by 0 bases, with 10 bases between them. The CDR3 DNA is TGCGCCAGCAGCCAAGTGTGGGTAGCCTCTGGAAACACCATATATTTT. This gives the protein CASSQVWVASGNTIYF.

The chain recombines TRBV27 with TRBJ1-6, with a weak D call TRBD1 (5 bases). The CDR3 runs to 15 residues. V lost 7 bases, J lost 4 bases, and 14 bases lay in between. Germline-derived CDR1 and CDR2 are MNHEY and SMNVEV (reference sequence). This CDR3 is CASMRGRGYNSPLHF. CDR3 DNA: TGTGCCAGCATGCGGGGCCGGGGATATAATTCACCCCTCCACTTT.

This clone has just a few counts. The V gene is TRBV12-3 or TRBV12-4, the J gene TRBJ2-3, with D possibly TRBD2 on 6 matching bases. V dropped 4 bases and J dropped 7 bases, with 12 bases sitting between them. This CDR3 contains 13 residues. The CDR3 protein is CASSSMGGHTQYF. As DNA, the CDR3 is TGTGCCAGCAGTTCCATGGGGGGACATACGCAGTATTTT.

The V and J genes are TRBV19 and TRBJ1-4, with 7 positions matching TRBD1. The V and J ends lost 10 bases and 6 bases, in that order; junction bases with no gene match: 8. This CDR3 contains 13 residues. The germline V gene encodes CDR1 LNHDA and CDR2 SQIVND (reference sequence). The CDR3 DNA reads TGTGCCACCACAGGGGAGTTCCATGAAAAACTGTTTTTT. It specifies CATTGEFHEKLFF.

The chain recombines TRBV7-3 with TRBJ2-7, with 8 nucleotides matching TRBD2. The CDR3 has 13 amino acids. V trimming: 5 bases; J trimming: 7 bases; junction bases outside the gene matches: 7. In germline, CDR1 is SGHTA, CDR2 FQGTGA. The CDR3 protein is CASSREREREQYF. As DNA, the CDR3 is TGTGCCAGCAGCCGAGAGCGGGAGAGGGAGCAGTACTTC.

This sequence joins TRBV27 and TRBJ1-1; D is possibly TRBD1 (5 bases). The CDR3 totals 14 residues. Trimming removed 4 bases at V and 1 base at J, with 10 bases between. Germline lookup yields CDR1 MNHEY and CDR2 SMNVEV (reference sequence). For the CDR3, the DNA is TGTGCCAGCAGTTATGGGGGAGGGAACACTGAAGCTTTCTTT. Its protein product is CASSYGGGNTEAFF.

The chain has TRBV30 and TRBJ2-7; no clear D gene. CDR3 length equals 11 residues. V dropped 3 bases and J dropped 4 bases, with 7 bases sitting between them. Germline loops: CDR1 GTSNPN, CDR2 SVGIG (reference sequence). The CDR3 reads CAWSEQYEQYF. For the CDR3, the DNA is TGTGCCTGGAGCGAACAGTACGAGCAGTACTTC.

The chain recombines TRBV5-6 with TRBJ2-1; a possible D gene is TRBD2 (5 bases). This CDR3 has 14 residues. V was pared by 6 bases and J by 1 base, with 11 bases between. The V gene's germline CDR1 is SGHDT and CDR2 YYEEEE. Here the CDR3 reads CASTRTSSYNEQFF. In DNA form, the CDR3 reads TGTGCCAGCACCCGCACTAGTTCCTACAATGAGCAGTTCTTC. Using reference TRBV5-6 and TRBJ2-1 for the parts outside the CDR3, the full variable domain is DAGVTQSPTHLIKTRGQQVTLRCSPKSGHDTVSWYQQALGQGPQFIFQYYEEEERQRGNFPDRFSGHQFPNYSSELNVNALLLGDSALYLCASTRTSSYNEQFFGPGTRLTVL.

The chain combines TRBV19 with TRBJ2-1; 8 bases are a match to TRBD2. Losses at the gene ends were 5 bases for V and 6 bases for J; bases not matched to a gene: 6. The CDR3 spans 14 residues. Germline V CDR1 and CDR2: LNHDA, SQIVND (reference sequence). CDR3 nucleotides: TGTGCCAGTAGTCGGGCAGCGGGAGTCAATGAGCAGTTCTTC. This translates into CASSRAAGVNEQFF.

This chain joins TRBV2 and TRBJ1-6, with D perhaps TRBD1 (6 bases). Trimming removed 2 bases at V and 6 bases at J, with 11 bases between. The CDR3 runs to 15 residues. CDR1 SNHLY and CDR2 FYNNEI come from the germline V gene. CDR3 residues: CASSETGGANSPLHF. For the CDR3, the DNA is TGTGCCAGCAGTGAAACTGGGGGGGCTAATTCACCCCTCCACTTT.

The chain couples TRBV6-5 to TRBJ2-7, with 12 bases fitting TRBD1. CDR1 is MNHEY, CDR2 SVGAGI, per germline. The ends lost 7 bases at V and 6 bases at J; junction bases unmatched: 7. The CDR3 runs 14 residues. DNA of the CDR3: TGTGCCAGCACCCCGGGACAGGGGGCAAGCGAGCAGTACTTC. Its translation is CASTPGQGASEQYF.

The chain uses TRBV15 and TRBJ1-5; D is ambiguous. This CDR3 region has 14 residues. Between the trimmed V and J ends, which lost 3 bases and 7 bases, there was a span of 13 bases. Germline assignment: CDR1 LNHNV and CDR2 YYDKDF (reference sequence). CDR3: CATSRAGKSQPQHF. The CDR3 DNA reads TGTGCCACCAGCAGGGCGGGGAAGTCGCAGCCCCAGCATTTT.

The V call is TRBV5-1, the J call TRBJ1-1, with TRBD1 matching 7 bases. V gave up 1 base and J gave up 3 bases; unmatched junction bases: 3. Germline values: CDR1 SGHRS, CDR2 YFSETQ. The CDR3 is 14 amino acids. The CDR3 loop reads CASSLRQGDTEAFF. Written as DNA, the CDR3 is TGCGCCAGCAGCTTGCGCCAGGGGGACACTGAAGCTTTCTTT.

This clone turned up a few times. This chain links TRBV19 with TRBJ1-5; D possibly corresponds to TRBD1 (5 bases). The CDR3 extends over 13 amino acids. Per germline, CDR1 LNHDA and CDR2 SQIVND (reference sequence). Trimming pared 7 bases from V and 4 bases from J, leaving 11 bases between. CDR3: CASIPGQNQPQHF. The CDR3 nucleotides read TGTGCCAGTATCCCAGGGCAGAATCAGCCCCAGCATTTT. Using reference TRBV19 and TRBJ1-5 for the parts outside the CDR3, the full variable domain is DGGITQSPKYLFRKEGQNVTLSCEQNLNHDAMYWYRQDPGQGLRLIYYSQIVNDFQKGDIAEGYSVSREKKESFPLTVTSAQKNPTAFYLCASIPGQNQPQHFGDGTRLSIL.

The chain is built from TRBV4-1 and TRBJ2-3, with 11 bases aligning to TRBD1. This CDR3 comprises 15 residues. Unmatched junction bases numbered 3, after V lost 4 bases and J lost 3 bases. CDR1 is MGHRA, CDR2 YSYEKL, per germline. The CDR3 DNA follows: TGCGCCAGCAGCCCCCGGGACAGGGGGACAGATACGCAGTATTTT. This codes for CASSPRDRGTDTQYF.

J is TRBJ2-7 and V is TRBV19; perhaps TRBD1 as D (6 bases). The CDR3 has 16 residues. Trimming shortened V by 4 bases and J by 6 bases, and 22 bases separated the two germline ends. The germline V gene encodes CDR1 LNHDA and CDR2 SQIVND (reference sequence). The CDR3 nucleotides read TGTGCCAGTAGTAACTCTAGAGGGGGAAACTCGGCCGAGCAGTACTTC. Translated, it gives CASSNSRGGNSAEQYF.

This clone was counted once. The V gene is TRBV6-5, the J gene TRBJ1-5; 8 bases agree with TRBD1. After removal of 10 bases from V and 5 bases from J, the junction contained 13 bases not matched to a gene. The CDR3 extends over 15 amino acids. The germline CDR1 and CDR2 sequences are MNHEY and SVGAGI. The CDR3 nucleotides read TGTGCCAAAGAAGACAGGGGTGTCCCCGATCAGCCCCAGCATTTT. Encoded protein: CAKEDRGVPDQPQHF.

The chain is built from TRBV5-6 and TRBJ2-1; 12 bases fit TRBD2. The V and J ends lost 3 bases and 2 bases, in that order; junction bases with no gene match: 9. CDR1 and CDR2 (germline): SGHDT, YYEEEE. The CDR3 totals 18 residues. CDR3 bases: TGTGCCAGCAGCTCGCTACTACGGACTAGCGGGACCTACAATGAGCAGTTCTTC. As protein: CASSSLLRTSGTYNEQFF. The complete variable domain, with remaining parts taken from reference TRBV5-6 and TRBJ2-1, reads DAGVTQSPTHLIKTRGQQVTLRCSPKSGHDTVSWYQQALGQGPQFIFQYYEEEERQRGNFPDRFSGHQFPNYSSELNVNALLLGDSALYLCASSSLLRTSGTYNEQFFGPGTRLTVL.